Described below is a single T cell receptor beta chain sequence and its context. Its antigen is still unknown. The data derive from a study of cytomegalovirus exposure and HLA in healthy donors. Study-level points and caveats: A prior analysis recorded that most TCR beta V segments were productive about 87% or about 30% of the time. HLA restriction was apparent for most CMV-associated TCR beta chains in a later analysis. In a later analysis, TCR beta V- and J-gene trimming was associated with a missense DCLRE1C variant.

In the PCR, 60 Vbeta and 13 Jbeta primers were used. The repertoire was sequenced with immunoSEQ multiplex PCR; TCRdb's copy has only in-frame clones and lacks some. Recorded for this sample: about 160,000 clones. The CDR3 length is 12 residues. Germline V CDR1 and CDR2: MNHEY, SMNVEV (reference sequence). V lost 5 bases and J lost 2, with 6 bases in between. Sequenced input: PBMCs. This chain uses TRBV27 with TRBJ1-1; no clear D. This TCR was sampled from an older woman in good health and CMV-seronegative. The CDR3 is CASSTPNTEAFF. CDR3 DNA: TGTGCCAGCAGTACACCAAACACTGAAGCTTTCTTT.